The entry that follows covers one TCR beta chain sequence. From germline, CDR1 is KGHSH and CDR2 LQKENI. The CDR3 is made up of 15 amino acids. V gave up 2 bases and J gave up 1 base, with 12 bases separating them. Healthy individuals of Caucasian origin from Russia, aged about 6 to 90, served as donors. For the second PCR, which ran for 7 to 11 cycles, a sample-barcoded 5' primer and a J-beta primer mix were used. TCRdb used MiXCR to reprocess the 5' RACE reads, holding one entry per CDR3 protein. This sample has about 930,000 distinct CDR3 sequences, with around 29% found just once. This sample was included in a study of blood T cells in healthy people across ages. Separately, the same data were catalogued under a study of T cells of mothers and their children.

The rearrangement joins TRBV18 to TRBJ2-7; weak D call: TRBD1 (5 bases). Source material: blood. The source of this sequence is a woman in her thirties or forties in good health. CDR3 coding DNA: TGTGCCAGCTCACCAAGGGCCAGGGTGTCCTACGAGCAGTACTTC. Its protein is CASSPRARVSYEQYF.